This T cell receptor beta chain stems from a study of blood T cell repertoires in COVID-19. Study-level information: Whether acute or convalescent, the COVID-19 samples came from the United States, Italy and Spain.

Original processing methods: Researchers report that nucleated cell counts were estimated from reference gene primer amplification. Assay used: immunoSEQ multiplex PCR; TCRdb lists only in-frame clones, some missing. From that table come the V and J calls and clone size; the DNA was used to work out D and trimming. The sample shows under 250,000 clones, around 82% of them seen only once. This clone occurred many times. CDR1 and CDR2 (germline): SGHRS, YFSETQ. This CDR3 region has 15 residues. Trimming removed 0 bases at V and 2 bases at J, with 11 bases between. The V gene is TRBV5-1, the J gene TRBJ1-2; D uncertain. The sample consisted of peripheral blood. The receptor comes from a man in his forties with active or convalescent COVID-19. CDR3 sequence (DNA): TGCGCCAGCAGCTTGGGAGTTGCATTGAACTATGGCTACACCTTC. It codes for CASSLGVALNYGYTF.